This note documents a single TCR beta chain sequence. The antigen is unknown. The data are from a study of T-cell memory formation after mild COVID-19. The germline gives CDR1 LGHNA, CDR2 YSLEER. V lost 0 bases, J lost 6 bases, and 9 bases lay in between. The CDR3 consists of 13 residues. TCRdb re-derived calls from the 5' RACE reads in MiXCR, one entry per CDR3 protein. The repertoire includes about 200,000 distinct CDR3 sequences, approximately 20% of them detected once, and 2% to 3% sits in the top ten. Study-wide results and limits: The pre-infection memory compartment contained some responding clones, suggesting cross-reactive memory joined. From day 15 to 85, contracting clones were balanced between CD4 and CD8, whereas later expanders leaned toward CD4+. CD4+ contracting clones were found mainly in CM and EM, and CD8+ ones in EMRA.

This receptor was taken from an adult woman who had mild COVID-19 (a few samples of this study predate the infection). Cell type and time point are not known. The sequenced material came from PBMCs or a T cell subset sorted from them (not recorded which). The rearrangement uses TRBV4-3 and TRBJ2-7; D call uncertain. The CDR3 loop is CASSQDISREQYF. CDR3 DNA sequence: TGCGCCAGCAGCCAAGATATAAGCCGCGAGCAGTACTTC.